A single sample is the source of the 23 T cell receptor beta chains below, sequenced in a study of monozygotic twins with inflammatory bowel disease. TCRdb reprocessed the 5' RACE reads and reports one entry per CDR3 protein, with no DNA. This table holds 200,000 to 250,000 distinct CDR3 sequences. The specimen was blood. Every receptor here comes from a human donor with ulcerative colitis or Crohn's disease, or a healthy co-twin of an affected twin (not recorded which).

This chain joins TRBV19 and TRBJ1-5. The CDR3 runs to 13 residues. The germline V gene has CDR1 LNHDA and CDR2 SQIVND (reference sequence). The CDR3 loop is CASRGTFNQPQHF. The variable domain in full, completed from reference TRBV19 and TRBJ1-5, reads DGGITQSPKYLFRKEGQNVTLSCEQNLNHDAMYWYRQDPGQGLRLIYYSQIVNDFQKGDIAEGYSVSREKKESFPLTVTSAQKNPTAFYLCASRGTFNQPQHFGDGTRLSIL.

The rearrangement links TRBV7-2 to TRBJ2-4. Germline V gene sequence: CDR1 SGHTA, CDR2 FQGNSA. The CDR3 contains 13 residues. This CDR3 is CASSYRTESTQYF.

This chain joins TRBV10-3 and TRBJ2-3; the TCRdb D gene call, TRBD1, has no DNA to confirm it. The germline V gene has CDR1 ENHRY and CDR2 SYGVKD. This CDR3 contains 16 residues. The CDR3: CAISVGPGQGVDTQYF.

The chain is built from TRBV6-5 and TRBJ1-1; without DNA, the TCRdb call of TRBD1 cannot be checked. In germline, CDR1 is MNHEY, CDR2 SVGAGI. This CDR3 is 15 amino acids long. CDR3 sequence: CASSYGTGPNTEAFF.

The chain recombines TRBV12-3 or TRBV12-4 with TRBJ2-1; TCRdb selects TRBD2, and the lack of DNA leaves this call unchecked. The CDR3 contains 12 residues. CDR3 sequence reads: CASTSNLPEEFF.

The J gene is TRBJ1-6, the V gene TRBV7-2; the D gene TCRdb calls, TRBD1, cannot be checked with no DNA. Germline assignment: CDR1 SGHTA and CDR2 FQGNSA. There are 16 residues in the CDR3. CDR3 loop: CASSLAGQGNNSPLHF.

The rearrangement uses TRBV24-1 and TRBJ2-2; TCRdb picks TRBD1, but there is no DNA to check that call. The CDR3 runs 16 residues. The germline gives CDR1 KGHDR, CDR2 SFDVKD. The CDR3 region is CATSDWARTNTGELFF.

J is TRBJ1-2 and V is TRBV5-6; the TCRdb D gene call, TRBD1, has no DNA to confirm it. This CDR3 comprises 15 residues. Germline V gene lookup returns CDR1 SGHDT and CDR2 YYEEEE. Here the CDR3 reads CASSIPGQGSYGYTF.

The chain joins TRBV7-6 to TRBJ2-5. Per the germline V gene, CDR1 is SGHVS and CDR2 is FNYEAQ. The CDR3 covers 13 residues. The CDR3 spells CASSLNEVQTQYF.

The genes are TRBV11-2 and TRBJ2-3; TCRdb proposes TRBD1, but this gene call is untestable without DNA. The CDR3 sequence is 14 residues long. CDR1 SGHAT and CDR2 FQNNGV come from the germline V gene. The CDR3 here is CASSPWTGTDTQYF.

The V and J genes are TRBV12-3 or TRBV12-4 and TRBJ2-2. The CDR3 contains 15 residues. The CDR3 protein is CASSRTDLRTGELFF.

The genes are TRBV6-2 or TRBV6-3 and TRBJ1-2; absent DNA, TCRdb's TRBD1 call cannot be checked. Germline values: CDR1 MNHEY, CDR2 SVGEGT. CDR3 length equals 18 residues. The CDR3 loop reads CASSSLIVRDVGPDGYTF.

CDR3 amino acids: CSAPLAGQGETQYF. The chain uses TRBV20-1 and TRBJ2-5; TCRdb indicates TRBD2, and absent DNA this call remains unverified. The CDR3 contains 14 residues. The germline V gene encodes CDR1 DFQATT and CDR2 SNEGSKA (reference sequence).

The rearrangement joins TRBV7-9 to TRBJ1-1; TCRdb gives TRBD1 as the D gene, but with no DNA this cannot be confirmed. In germline, CDR1 is SEHNR, CDR2 FQNEAQ (reference sequence). CDR3 length: 13 residues. CDR3: CASVPPGDTEAFF. Full variable domain (missing parts from reference TRBV7-9 and TRBJ1-1): DTGVSQNPRHKITKRGQNVTFRCDPISEHNRLYWYRQTLGQGPEFLTYFQNEAQLEKSRLLSDRFSAERPKGSFSTLEIQRTEQGDSAMYLCASVPPGDTEAFFGQGTRLTVV.

This rearrangement joins TRBV7-2 to TRBJ2-1; without DNA, the TCRdb call of TRBD2 cannot be checked. This CDR3 spans 14 amino acids. Per germline, CDR1 SGHTA and CDR2 FQGNSA. The CDR3 here is CASRRGRSSDEQFF.

This chain's CDR3 is CASSFRDSGNQPQHF. The rearrangement joins TRBV7-2 to TRBJ1-5; with no DNA, the TCRdb D assignment of TRBD1 cannot be verified. The CDR3 runs 15 residues. The germline V gene encodes CDR1 SGHTA and CDR2 FQGNSA.

The chain links TRBV4-1 to TRBJ2-7; TCRdb returns TRBD1, unconfirmable since there is no DNA. The CDR3 runs to 16 residues. Germline values: CDR1 MGHRA, CDR2 YSYEKL. The CDR3 sequence: CASSPGTSQASEEQYF.

This chain joins TRBV20-1 and TRBJ2-5; TCRdb outputs TRBD1, but without DNA this stays unchecked. The CDR3 loop spans 13 amino acids. Germline V CDR1 and CDR2: DFQATT, SNEGSKA (reference sequence). CDR3 sequence: CSALPGFQETQYF.

The chain recombines TRBV10-3 with TRBJ1-1; the D call from TCRdb, TRBD1, cannot be confirmed without DNA. The CDR3 has 13 residues. CDR1 and CDR2 from the germline V gene are ENHRY and SYGVKD. CDR3 protein: CAITLDGNTEAFF.

This sequence joins TRBV12-3 or TRBV12-4 and TRBJ2-2. The CDR3 spans 11 residues. CDR3 in amino acids: CASTPTGELFF.

The V and J genes are TRBV5-5 and TRBJ2-3; TCRdb names TRBD1, which stays unverified in the absence of DNA. This CDR3 is built from 15 residues. From germline, CDR1 is SGHKS and CDR2 YYEKEE (reference sequence). CDR3 sequence: CASSLGTSPTDTQYF.

This chain joins TRBV5-1 and TRBJ1-2. CDR3 length: 13 amino acids. Germline CDR1 is SGHRS and CDR2 is YFSETQ. CDR3 region: CASSLTPRTGYTF.

The chain recombines TRBV30 with TRBJ1-1; the D call from TCRdb, TRBD1, cannot be confirmed without DNA. Germline CDR1 reads GTSNPN; CDR2 reads SVGIG (reference sequence). The CDR3 is made up of 13 amino acids. The CDR3 is CAWTEGTGAEAFF. Variable domain in full (rest from reference TRBV30 and TRBJ1-1): SQTIHQWPATLVQPVGSPLSLECTVEGTSNPNLYWYRQAAGRGLQLLFYSVGIGQISSEVPQNLSASRPQDRQFILSSKKLLLSDSGFYLCAWTEGTGAEAFFGQGTRLTVV.